This TCR beta chain was sequenced for a study of cytomegalovirus exposure and HLA in healthy donors (dated by TCRdb to 2016 to 2017). In the study overall: In an earlier analysis of under 600 of the donors, about 270 Gb of sequence data and 120 million or so unique TCR beta sequences from 180 million or so T cells were reported. An early release that covered about 600 HLA-typed donors contained about 300 gigabases of sequencing data and 65 million to 100 million unique TCR sequences. The genetic ancestry cluster associated with self-reported Caucasian donors included 70% to 85% of the approximately 400 genotyped donors. The study aimed to test whether cataloging public T cell receptors could reveal signatures of past pathogen exposure. The T cell repertoires of around 730 subjects were profiled by immunosequencing and related to cytomegalovirus serostatus. A separate validation cohort of 100 to 150 different subjects was used in addition to the roughly 720-subject first cohort. High-throughput TCR immunosequencing, statistical association of individual TCRs with disease status, and machine learning were combined to predict cytomegalovirus infection status. A later analysis re-examined previously published TCR beta repertoires from roughly 650 donors and added high-resolution HLA genotyping to investigate patterns of TCR occurrence. In the later analysis, no new phenotypic data were used to find candidate immune exposures; instead, reliance was placed on TCR beta sequences and their occurrence across donors. An earlier analysis of fewer than 750 of the donors used high-throughput TCR beta sequencing to judge whether each TCR beta V gene segment behaved as functional or pseudogenic. Donor age, sex, ethnicity and CMV serostatus were compiled alongside the repertoire data. A later genetic analysis used genome-wide SNP genotypes for about three fifths of the 666 donors, treating that subset as a discovery cohort. All discovery cohort repertoires had been generated using a single sequencing platform. HLA typing covered class I and class II loci at four-digit resolution. The number of typed donors differed by locus: about 629-630 for A, B, C, DRB1 and DQB1; about 520 for DQA1; approximately 610 for DPA1; and 400 to 480 for DPB1. Because of strong linkage in the cohort, a few DR-DQ haplotypes were treated as single units for association and clustering. On average, around 240,000 unique TCR beta nucleotide sequences were sequenced per donor among 398 genotyped donors of the cohort, with roughly 18% of those sequences being non-productive. Beyond this particular receptor, the publication reports: Because counts were too low, about 18 rarely observed V segments, including chromosome 9 orphons, were excluded from the earlier analysis of around 640 of the donors. A later genetic analysis reported fewer N-insertions in productive TCRs among donors in an Asian-associated ancestry cluster than the approximately 700-donor mean. In an earlier analysis of more than 450 of the donors, most TCR beta V segments were observed in productive rearrangements about 90% or about 30% of the time, broadly matching IMGT annotations. The sequencing pipeline was judged likely to have produced a cluster of highly shared sequence variants as a technical artifact. A further reported finding was that TCR beta sequences accurately predicted the HLA-A and HLA-B alleles for most subjects in the first cohort. The presence/absence analyses assumed that sequencing depth was roughly uniform across donors, and that assumption may not be true. Most TCR sequences were seen in very few donors, while some public TCRs were found in many individuals. According to the authors, the approach could potentially be generalized to other disease states and immunological phenotypes. CMV serostatus was the only immune exposure information available for the cohort. A few of the identified cytomegalovirus-associated TCR beta chains were confirmed in vitro to be specific for cytomegalovirus antigens. A later analysis found that TCR association rates varied across HLA loci, with DRB1 alleles showing the most associated TCRs and HLA-C alleles the fewest. Because the 87-base-pair reads could not distinguish some IMGT-functional V segments, including TRBV6-2 and TRBV6-3, those segments were excluded. A later analysis found that most CMV-associated TCR beta chains appeared HLA-restricted, with HLA associations seemingly driven largely by CMV exposure. In the study, around 150 TCR beta chains were listed as associated with cytomegalovirus. Because HLA typing was missing for some donors at each locus, association tests included only the typed subset. Linkage disequilibrium might explain the correlated functional status among segregating V segments, but an unknown experimental factor could not be ruled out. Several of the top co-occurrence clusters appeared to be linked to parvovirus B19, influenza, CMV and Epstein-Barr virus, according to a later analysis. Specific HLA alleles were associated with 15,000 to 20,000 TCR beta sequences at a false discovery rate of 0.05 in a later analysis. In a later genetic analysis, a missense DCLRE1C variant was associated with V-gene and J-gene trimming of TCR beta chains, and the association was replicated in an independent cohort. Strong co-occurrence of HLA alleles, especially DR and DQ, made assigning TCR associations to individual alleles difficult. In a later analysis, HLA-associated TCR beta chains showed more clonal expansion and lower generation probabilities than non-associated chains that were equally common. Cytomegalovirus status was reported to be diagnosed by the classifier with high specificity and sensitivity in both the original and validation cohorts. This cohort had only TCR beta chains sequenced, and the lack of alpha or paired-chain data limited which features could be detected.

As to this clone: This receptor's antigen is unknown. The input lacks base qualities; no much larger clone sits a single base away.

Clipping removes 5 bases from V and 3 bases from J, with 8 as the unmatched junction base count. Taken from cysteine to phenylalanine, the CDR3 has 15 residues. The kept DNA is CDR3 alone, 45 bases in frame from the first base. As encoded in the germline V gene (reference sequence), CDR1 is SGHNT while CDR2 is YYREEE. The cohort consisted of 670 or so healthy bone marrow donors. Cohort members were all nominally healthy when sampled, although unrecorded immune exposures were likely present. The donor tested CMV seropositive and was one of the 289 seropositive cohort members. Every donor gave a peripheral blood sample, and the peripheral blood mononuclear cells from that sample were used for TCR beta sequencing. Genomic DNA was extracted from the blood cell samples with the Qiagen DNeasy Blood Extraction Kit. Library method: the immunoSEQ multiplex PCR assay. The multiplex PCR relied on a mix of 60 forward primers for TCR Vbeta segments and 13 reverse primers for TCR Jbeta segments. Amplification of the CDR3 region of rearranged TCR beta genes was performed with a multiplex PCR assay on genomic DNA. Amplified TCR beta libraries were sequenced as 87-base-pair reads on the Illumina HiSeq System. Per the original workflow: Across the 666 repertoires, a later analysis counted 80 million or so unique TCR beta chains, around 10 million of which were shared by at least two donors. A nearest-neighbor algorithm error-corrected the raw reads and collapsed the reads into unique sequences, merging closely related sequences to remove PCR and sequencing errors. V, D and J gene segments were assigned by aligning CDR3 sequences to IMGT reference sequences. For a sequence to be retained, a match of at least six nucleotides to both a V gene segment and a J gene segment was required. Rearrangements were called productive when the CDR3 lacked stop codons and stayed in frame with V and J; all others were non-productive. Following IMGT convention, CDR3 was defined as the stretch from the second conserved V-encoded cysteine up to the conserved J-encoded phenylalanine. The earlier analysis of a few hundred of the donors excluded any sequence lacking an unambiguous match to a single V gene segment. An earlier analysis of a few hundred of the donors classified V segments as functional when productive rearrangements were above 56.7% and as segregating when the standard deviation between donors was above 5%. A statistical classification framework was developed to diagnose cytomegalovirus status using the catalog of TCR beta chain sequences. In a later analysis, TCR nucleotide sequences were compared against IMGT/GENE-DB human TR gene sequences so that V and J genes could be assigned. Using the TCRdist pipeline, a later analysis assigned CDR3 sequences along with most-parsimonious VDJ recombination scenarios. In a later analysis, each TCR beta chain was defined by its CDR3 amino acid sequence together with its V-gene family, and reads lacking a unique V-gene family were excluded. In a later analysis, approximately 640 highly shared, low-generation-probability nucleotide sequences were removed to address suspected cross-contamination and a sequencing artifact. In a later analysis, a clonal expansion index for each public chain was calculated from normalized within-repertoire ranks of inferred template counts. A later analysis computed generation probabilities with a VDJ recombination model fitted to out-of-frame rearrangements, and checked the results against IGoR. Hypergeometric tests were used in a later analysis to score TCR-TCR, TCR-HLA and TCR-CMV co-occurrence, with a repertoire-size bias correction applied to the TCR pairs. A later analysis estimated false discovery rates by permuting HLA or CMV assignments 20 times. In a later analysis, co-occurring TCRs were grouped using DBSCAN, with TCRdist sequence similarity added in when clustering inside HLA-allele-positive subsets. For co-occurrence clustering, repertoires with fewer than 30,000 or more than 120,000 public chains were excluded, along with five repertoires with anomalous nucleotide sharing. Not all clones reach the TCRdb copy of this immuneACCESS table, which keeps in-frame sequences only. Checked studies attribute under half of the gap to unresolved V genes and leave the rest unexplained. V, J and clone size derive from that table, while D and trimming were established from the DNA sequence. The sample yields roughly 150,000 clones; about 88% were counted once. Jointly, the top ten make up 2.5% of the sample.

The receptor was isolated from a man aged 30 to 45 in good health and CMV-seropositive. The sample consisted of PBMCs. The sequence links TRBV5-4 to TRBJ2-1, with 7 junctional bases fitting TRBD2. The base sequence is TGTGCCAGCAGACGGGGAGGGAGGGACTACAATGAGCAGTTCTTC. The resulting protein is CASRRGGRDYNEQFF.